There are a few counts of the clone carrying this TCR beta chain. The antigen is undetermined. The data belong to a study of cytomegalovirus exposure and HLA in healthy donors. The study's findings and limits: The authors listed 164 TCR beta chains as cytomegalovirus-associated. In vitro, three CMV-associated chains proved specific for CMV antigens.

Clones were sequenced by immunoSEQ multiplex PCR, and TCRdb holds only the in-frame ones, with some missing. The sample shows fewer than 400,000 clones, roughly 88% of them seen only once. CDR1 LNHDA and CDR2 SQIVND come from the germline V gene (reference sequence). V lost 3 bases, J lost 5 bases, and 14 bases lay in between. The length of the CDR3 is 14 residues. The TCR sequence derives from a woman aged 18-29 years in good health and CMV-seronegative. The chain combines TRBV19 with TRBJ2-7, with a weak D call TRBD1 (6 bases). The sequencing input was PBMCs. CDR3 region: CASSISGDNHEQYF. CDR3 nucleotides: TGTGCCAGTAGTATCTCCGGGGACAACCACGAGCAGTACTTC. The full variable domain, in which reference TRBV19 and TRBJ2-7 provide the parts outside the CDR3, is DGGITQSPKYLFRKEGQNVTLSCEQNLNHDAMYWYRQDPGQGLRLIYYSQIVNDFQKGDIAEGYSVSREKKESFPLTVTSAQKNPTAFYLCASSISGDNHEQYFGPGTRLTVT.